A single sample gave rise to the 7 T cell receptor beta chains below, sequenced in a study of T cells in Graves' hyperthyroidism and ophthalmopathy. TCR beta CDR3 regions were amplified from RNA. TCR CDR3 regions were first amplified by RT-PCR with HTBI primers. Each CDR3 protein is one row after TCRdb ran MiXCR on the multiplex PCR reads. There are roughly 290,000 distinct CDR3 sequences in the sample; 15% to 20% occur only once, and around 55% lies in the top ten. The sequenced material came from blood. Source of these receptors: a woman aged 60-75 years with Graves' ophthalmopathy.

This chain uses TRBV5-1 with TRBJ2-7; 7 nucleotides agree with TRBD2. V dropped 2 bases and J dropped 1; count of bases not matched to a gene: 6. Germline-derived CDR1 and CDR2 are SGHRS and YFSETQ. The CDR3 sequence is 15 residues long. CDR3 in amino acids: CASSLGAGVSYEQYF. The CDR3 coding sequence is TGCGCCAGCAGCTTAGGTGCGGGAGTATCCTACGAGCAGTACTTC.

The gene calls are TRBV20-1 and TRBJ2-7, with D unclear. Trimming shortened V by 0 bases and J by 2 bases, and 14 bases separated the two germline ends. The CDR3 sequence is 15 residues long. In germline, CDR1 is DFQATT, CDR2 SNEGSKA (reference sequence). CDR3 in DNA: TGCAGTGCTAGAGACATCCTCGCCTCAGCCTACGAGCAGTACTTC. Encoded protein: CSARDILASAYEQYF.

This clonotype was observed at least ten times. The chain joins TRBV3-1 to TRBJ1-1; tentative D call: TRBD1 (5 bases). Germline loops: CDR1 LGHDT, CDR2 YNNKEL (reference sequence). This CDR3 is 13 amino acids long. Trimming pared 1 base from V and 3 bases from J, leaving 6 bases between. The CDR3 DNA follows: TGTGCCAGCAGCCAAGGGACATACACTGAAGCTTTCTTT. This encodes CASSQGTYTEAFF.

At least ten counts were recorded for this clonotype. This chain joins TRBV18 and TRBJ1-2; D uncertain. Trimming cost V 6 bases and J 0 bases, with 14 bases left between them. Per germline, CDR1 KGHSH and CDR2 LQKENI. The CDR3 has 15 amino acids. The CDR3 region is CASSPVDRANYGYTF. The DNA of the CDR3 is TGTGCCAGCTCCCCCGTTGACCGAGCTAACTATGGCTACACCTTC. Drawing the rest from reference TRBV18 and TRBJ1-2, the complete variable domain is NAGVMQNPRHLVRRRGQEARLRCSPMKGHSHVYWYRQLPEEGLKFMVYLQKENIIDESGMPKERFSAEFPKEGPSILRIQQVVRGDSAAYFCASSPVDRANYGYTFGSGTRLTVV.

This clonotype showed up many times. The chain combines TRBV6-2 or TRBV6-3 with TRBJ2-4; 11 bases line up with TRBD2. The J segment lost 3 bases and the V segment lost 6 bases, leaving 7 bases of the junction unmatched. From germline, CDR1 is MNHEY and CDR2 SVGEGT. The CDR3 extends over 16 amino acids. CDR3 protein: CASSLQLAGVKNIQYF. CDR3 sequence (DNA): TGTGCCAGCAGCTTACAACTAGCGGGAGTCAAAAACATTCAGTACTTC.

As concerns this clonotype: A junction boundary mismatches the germline segment, possibly from a read error. The chain is built from TRBV2 and TRBJ2-1; D is unclear. The DNA end is a closer match to TRBJ2-7, so the J assignment may be wrong. The CDR3 loop spans 14 amino acids. Germline lookup yields CDR1 SNHLY and CDR2 FYNNEI. CDR3 DNA: TGCGCCAGCAGCCAAGTATCGCGCTACAATGAGCAGTACTTC. Encoded protein: CASSQVSRYNEQYF.

The CDR3 loop is CASSPTNQPQHF. The CDR3 DNA sequence: TGTGCCAGCAGCCCTACAAATCAGCCCCAGCATTTT. The rearrangement links TRBV28 to TRBJ1-5; unclear D gene. This CDR3 region has 12 residues. Trimming pared 6 bases from V and 4 bases from J, leaving 7 bases between. From germline, CDR1 is MDHEN and CDR2 SYDVKM.